Below are 13 T cell receptor beta chains sequenced from a single sample in a study of OX40 agonist ivuxolimab in advanced cancers. Clones were sequenced by immunoSEQ multiplex PCR, and TCRdb holds only the in-frame ones, with some missing. The sample gives 92,000 or so clones, 85% to 90% of which show up once; about 7.7% is in the top ten. The specimen was CD4+ or CD8+ T cells sorted from blood, collected in a trial of the OX40 agonist ivuxolimab. Receptors originate from an adult with an advanced solid tumor such as melanoma, head and neck, liver or kidney cancer.

This clone was counted a single time. The chain recombines TRBV18 with TRBJ1-6; 7 bases fit TRBD1. Germline trimming cut 3 bases from V and 2 bases from J; bases unmatched to any gene: 10. The CDR3 length is 18 residues. The germline CDR1 and CDR2 sequences are KGHSH and LQKENI. The DNA of the CDR3 is TGTGCCAGCTCACCCTCCGACAGGGAGAACACCTATAATTCACCCCTCCACTTT. Its protein product is CASSPSDRENTYNSPLHF.

This clone was seen just once. The chain is built from TRBV11-3 and TRBJ2-1; D is uncertain. There are 16 residues in the CDR3. Germline-derived CDR1 and CDR2 are SGHNT and YENEEA. Deletions cut 5 bases from V and 2 bases from J, with 16 bases between. The CDR3 region is CASSPTGSPTYNEQFF. The DNA of the CDR3 is TGTGCCAGCAGCCCCACCGGGTCACCTACCTACAATGAGCAGTTCTTC.

V usage is TRBV29-1 and J usage is TRBJ2-1; D unresolved. V was shortened by 3 bases and J by 4 bases, with 10 bases between the two germline ends. This CDR3 has 13 residues. CDR1 is SQVTM and CDR2 is ANQGSEA in the germline V gene. CDR3 in DNA: TGCAGCGTTGAGGCAGAATTATACAATGAGCAGTTCTTC. Translated: CSVEAELYNEQFF.

The V gene is TRBV5-1, the J gene TRBJ2-3; 11 bases map to TRBD2. This CDR3 comprises 19 residues. V gave up 2 bases and J gave up 1 base; unmatched junction bases: 12. In germline, CDR1 is SGHRS, CDR2 YFSETQ. CDR3 protein: CASSFYGTSGTGRTDTQYF. CDR3 coding DNA: TGCGCCAGCAGCTTTTATGGGACTAGCGGTACGGGGCGCACAGATACGCAGTATTTT. The whole variable domain, remainder taken from reference TRBV5-1 and TRBJ2-3, is KAGVTQTPRYLIKTRGQQVTLSCSPISGHRSVSWYQQTPGQGLQFLFEYFSETQRNKGNFPGRFSGRQFSNSRSEMNVSTLELGDSALYLCASSFYGTSGTGRTDTQYFGPGTRLTVL.

The CDR3 DNA follows: TGCGCCAGCAGCCCGGCCCCCTACGACGGATTTTGGCTGGGAGCTTTCTTT. Its protein is CASSPAPYDGFWLGAFF. The chain couples TRBV5-1 to TRBJ1-1; D call uncertain. The CDR3 has 17 residues. The ends were cut back, 4 bases at V and 10 bases at J, with 29 bases in the middle. Germline-derived CDR1 and CDR2 are SGHRS and YFSETQ. The full variable domain, in which reference TRBV5-1 and TRBJ1-1 provide the parts outside the CDR3, is KAGVTQTPRYLIKTRGQQVTLSCSPISGHRSVSWYQQTPGQGLQFLFEYFSETQRNKGNFPGRFSGRQFSNSRSEMNVSTLELGDSALYLCASSPAPYDGFWLGAFFGQGTRLTVV.

The chain employs TRBV5-1 and TRBJ2-7; TRBD1 aligns across 9 bases. This CDR3 spans 14 amino acids. Germline V gene sequence: CDR1 SGHRS, CDR2 YFSETQ. Trimming cost V 2 bases and J 5 bases; bases outside gene matches: 5. The CDR3 region has the DNA TGCGCCAGCAGCTTATTACAGGGGGCCGACGAGCAGTACTTC. Residues: CASSLLQGADEQYF.

This chain connects TRBV10-3 to TRBJ2-7; tentatively, D is TRBD2 (6 bases). Germline-derived CDR1 and CDR2 are ENHRY and SYGVKD. V was pared by 0 bases and J by 3 bases, with 6 bases between. The CDR3 extends over 13 amino acids. This CDR3 is CAISESTSYEQYF. In nucleotides, the CDR3 is TGTGCCATCAGTGAGTCGACTAGCTACGAGCAGTACTTC.

This clone was seen a few times. The chain carries TRBV6-4 and TRBJ1-1; D is uncertain. Trimming took 0 bases from V and 2 from J, leaving 4 bases between them. Germline V gives CDR1 MRHNA, CDR2 SNTAGT. The CDR3 runs to 13 residues. For the CDR3, the DNA is TGTGCCAGCAGTGACTCGGACAACACTGAAGCTTTCTTT. Amino acid sequence: CASSDSDNTEAFF.

The chain has TRBV5-4 and TRBJ2-1, with 7 bases matching TRBD2. The CDR3 has 16 amino acids. Germline V gene lookup returns CDR1 SGHNT and CDR2 YYREEE (reference sequence). The V gene end was trimmed by 4 bases and the J gene end by 8 bases; junction bases not matched to a gene: 15. The CDR3 sequence: CASSILQGPGGDEQFF. DNA for the CDR3: TGTGCCAGCAGCATTCTGCAGGGTCCTGGGGGGGATGAGCAGTTCTTC.

The chain joins TRBV5-5 to TRBJ1-3, with D possibly matching TRBD1 (6 bases). The CDR3 has 17 residues. V was pared by 4 bases and J by 3 bases, with 20 bases between. The germline V gene encodes CDR1 SGHKS and CDR2 YYEKEE (reference sequence). The CDR3 nucleotides are TGTGCCAGCAGCGCCAACAGGGCTTGGGTGGATGGAAACACCATATATTTT. This translates into CASSANRAWVDGNTIYF.

The V and J genes are TRBV5-1 and TRBJ1-2; D not resolved. Germline lookup yields CDR1 SGHRS and CDR2 YFSETQ. The ends were cut back, 2 bases at V and 8 bases at J, with 13 bases in the middle. The CDR3 runs 13 residues. Written as DNA, the CDR3 is TGCGCCAGCAGCTTTACCGGTCCGGAGGGCTACACCTTC. As protein: CASSFTGPEGYTF.

This chain uses TRBV19 with TRBJ1-5, with 7 bases lining up with TRBD1. This CDR3 is 17 amino acids long. With 3 bases clipped from V and 6 bases from J, the junction kept 14 bases outside the gene matches. Germline assignment: CDR1 LNHDA and CDR2 SQIVND (reference sequence). The CDR3, as DNA: TGTGCCAGTAGTATGGGGTGGAGGGGGCGCAGAAGTCAGCCCCAGCATTTT. This gives the protein CASSMGWRGRRSQPQHF.

The chain is built from TRBV25-1 and TRBJ2-3; tentatively, D is TRBD1 or TRBD2 (6 bases each). The V end lost 3 bases, the J end lost 4 bases, and 11 bases lay between the germline ends. Germline values: CDR1 MGHDK, CDR2 SYGVNS. CDR3 length: 14 residues. CDR3 protein: CASSEVGGPDTQYF. DNA for the CDR3: TGTGCCAGCAGTGAGGTTGGGGGGCCAGATACGCAGTATTTT.